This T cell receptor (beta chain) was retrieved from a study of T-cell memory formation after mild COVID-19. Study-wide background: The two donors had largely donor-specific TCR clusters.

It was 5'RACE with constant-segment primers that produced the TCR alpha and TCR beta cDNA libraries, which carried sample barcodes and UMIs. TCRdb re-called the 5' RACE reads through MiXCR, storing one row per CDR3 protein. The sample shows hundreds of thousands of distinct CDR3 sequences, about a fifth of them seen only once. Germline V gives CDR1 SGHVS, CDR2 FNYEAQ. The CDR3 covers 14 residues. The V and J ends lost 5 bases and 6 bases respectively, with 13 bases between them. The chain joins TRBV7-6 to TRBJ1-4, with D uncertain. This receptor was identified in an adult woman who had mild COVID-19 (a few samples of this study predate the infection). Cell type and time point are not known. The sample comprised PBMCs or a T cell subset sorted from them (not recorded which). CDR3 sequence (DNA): TGTGCCAGCAGCCCTGATCCAGCCCATGAAAAACTGTTTTTT. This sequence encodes CASSPDPAHEKLFF.